This entry lists 25 T cell receptor beta chains sequenced from one sample in a study of blood T cells in healthy people across ages. Next came a second PCR, run for about 6 to 12 cycles, which used a sample-barcoded 5' primer along with a J-beta primer mix. Via MiXCR, TCRdb re-called the 5' RACE reads, giving one row per CDR3 protein. The top ten clones hold roughly 22% of a sample with hundreds of thousands of distinct CDR3 sequences, 58% of them seen once. The material sequenced was blood. These receptors originate from a young man in good health.

The V and J genes are TRBV6-5 and TRBJ2-6, with TRBD2 as a possible D gene (5 bases). Germline-derived CDR1 and CDR2 are MNHEY and SVGAGI. The CDR3 extends over 17 amino acids. V was shortened by 4 bases and J by 0 bases, with 13 bases between the two germline ends. The CDR3 DNA sequence: TGTGCCAGCAGTTCACGGCGGGCCCCCTCTGGGGCCAACGTCCTGACTTTC. This sequence encodes CASSSRRAPSGANVLTF.

This chain connects TRBV7-9 to TRBJ2-4; no clear D gene. The assigned J gene may be wrong: the sequence end matches TRBJ2-7 better. The length of the CDR3 is 14 residues. Germline CDR1 reads SEHNR; CDR2 reads FQNEAQ (reference sequence). The CDR3 loop reads CASSTPVDFYEQYF. The CDR3 DNA is TGTGCCAGCAGCACGCCGGTGGATTTCTACGAGCAGTACTTC.

This chain uses TRBV24-1 with TRBJ2-3; tentative D call: TRBD1 (6 bases). V dropped 7 bases and J dropped 1 base, with 14 bases sitting between them. The CDR3 sequence is 15 residues long. CDR1 is KGHDR, CDR2 SFDVKD, per germline. CDR3 nucleotide sequence: TGTGCCACCAGCCTTGGACAGCCTGGCACAGATACGCAGTATTTT. Its protein is CATSLGQPGTDTQYF.

This clonotype was seen a single time. The rearrangement uses TRBV5-1 and TRBJ1-2, with a possible D match to TRBD1 (6 bases). Germline CDR1 is SGHRS and CDR2 is YFSETQ. CDR3 length: 15 residues. Between the trimmed V and J ends, which lost 0 bases and 6 bases, there was a span of 15 bases. As DNA, the CDR3 is TGCGCCAGCAGCTTGGCGGACAGCGATCTTGATGGCTACACCTTC. This codes for CASSLADSDLDGYTF.

The J gene is TRBJ2-7, the V gene TRBV7-2; TRBD2 aligns across 9 bases. Germline CDR1 SGHTA, CDR2 FQGNSA. V gave up 5 bases and J gave up 2 bases; unmatched junction bases: 13. CDR3 length equals 17 residues. The CDR3 spells CASSPTTGTSLTYEQYF. The CDR3 DNA follows: TGTGCCAGCAGCCCGACAACCGGGACTAGCTTAACCTACGAGCAGTACTTC.

This chain connects TRBV20-1 to TRBJ2-7; no clear D. Per the germline V gene, CDR1 is DFQATT and CDR2 is SNEGSKA (reference sequence). V lost 4 bases and J lost 2, with 18 bases in between. The CDR3 runs 15 residues. The CDR3 reads CSANPSGGWAYEQYF. As DNA, the CDR3 is TGCAGTGCTAACCCCTCGGGTGGTTGGGCCTACGAGCAGTACTTC.

The chain employs TRBV27 and TRBJ2-6; D not resolved. Germline-derived CDR1 and CDR2 are MNHEY and SMNVEV (reference sequence). Trimming took off 2 bases at V and 0 bases at J, with 5 bases between the two ends. This CDR3 has 15 residues. CDR3 DNA: TGTGCCAGCAGTTTACTACACTCTGGGGCCAACGTCCTGACTTTC. Its translation: CASSLLHSGANVLTF. The variable domain in full, with the rest retrieved from reference TRBV27 and TRBJ2-6, is EAQVTQNPRYLITVTGKKLTVTCSQNMNHEYMSWYRQDPGLGLRQIYYSMNVEVTDKGDVPEGYKVSRKEKRNFPLILESPSPNQTSLYFCASSLLHSGANVLTFGAGSRLTVL.

The chain joins TRBV6-6 to TRBJ1-5, with D maybe TRBD1 (5 bases). The CDR3 runs to 14 residues. The germline CDR1 and CDR2 sequences are MNHNY and SVGAGI (reference sequence). V was trimmed by 4 bases and J by 4 bases, leaving 11 bases between them. This CDR3 is CASSSGGGNQPQHF. The CDR3 DNA follows: TGTGCCAGCAGTTCCGGGGGGGGGAATCAGCCCCAGCATTTT.

This clonotype was found a few times. The chain is built from TRBV10-3 and TRBJ2-5, with TRBD1 identical over 10 bases. The CDR3 loop spans 14 amino acids. Unmatched junction bases numbered 6, after V lost 6 bases and J lost 5 bases. Germline loops: CDR1 ENHRY, CDR2 SYGVKD. The CDR3 region has the DNA TGTGCCATCAGGCCGGGACAGGGGTCGGAGACCCAGTACTTC. It yields the protein CAIRPGQGSETQYF.

V and J are TRBV5-6 and TRBJ2-6; possibly TRBD2 for D (6 bases). Trimming stripped 6 bases from V and 3 bases from J, with 13 bases between. CDR3 length: 15 amino acids. Germline V lookup: CDR1 SGHDT, CDR2 YYEEEE. This CDR3 is CASNTPGGGANVLTF. DNA for the CDR3: TGTGCCAGCAACACACCCGGGGGTGGGGCCAACGTCCTGACTTTC.

The rearrangement joins TRBV27 to TRBJ1-6; unclear D gene. V lost 4 bases and J 6 bases, leaving 10 bases between the germline ends. Germline V gene data show CDR1 as MNHEY and CDR2 as SMNVEV (reference sequence). This CDR3 has 14 residues. DNA for the CDR3: TGTGCCAGCAGTTACTGGACCGGTAATTCACCCCTCCACTTT. Amino acids: CASSYWTGNSPLHF.

This chain links TRBV30 with TRBJ2-1, with 16 positions matching TRBD2. Unmatched junction bases numbered 18, after V lost 0 bases and J lost 10 bases. The CDR3 extends over 20 amino acids. Germline V lookup: CDR1 GTSNPN, CDR2 SVGIG (reference sequence). The CDR3: CAWSVLTRTGTSGRAREQFF. The CDR3 DNA reads TGTGCCTGGAGTGTACTAACAAGGACTGGGACTAGCGGGAGGGCCAGGGAGCAGTTCTTC.

This sequence joins TRBV7-9 and TRBJ2-1; TRBD2 agrees at 7 bases. Per the germline V gene, CDR1 is SEHNR and CDR2 is FQNEAQ (reference sequence). This CDR3 has 15 amino acids. J was trimmed by 10 bases and V by 4 bases; bases with no gene match: 13. CDR3 sequence reads: CASSSDITSALEQFF. The DNA of the CDR3 is TGTGCCAGCAGCTCCGATATTACTAGCGCTTTGGAGCAGTTCTTC.

V is TRBV28 and J is TRBJ1-2, with D tentatively TRBD1 (5 bases). Germline CDR1 reads MDHEN; CDR2 reads SYDVKM. V was clipped by 2 bases and J by 7 bases, with 8 bases between them. This CDR3 spans 12 amino acids. The CDR3 loop is CASSLGGFGYTF. CDR3 sequence (DNA): TGTGCCAGCAGTTTAGGGGGGTTTGGCTACACCTTC.

This sequence joins TRBV7-2 and TRBJ2-1; no clear D gene. Germline V gives CDR1 SGHTA, CDR2 FQGNSA. This CDR3 region has 14 residues. Deletions cut 5 bases from V and 4 bases from J, with 12 bases between. CDR3 coding DNA: TGTGCCAGCAGCCCGGATGATGCTTACAATGAGCAGTTCTTC. Translation gives CASSPDDAYNEQFF.

The V call is TRBV12-3 or TRBV12-4, the J call TRBJ2-1; 8 bases are shared with TRBD2. The CDR3 spans 16 residues. V lost 2 bases to trimming and J lost 5 bases; unmatched junction nucleotides: 8. CDR3 loop: CASSLTASGRNNEQFF. Written as DNA, the CDR3 is TGTGCCAGCAGTTTAACGGCTAGCGGGCGGAACAATGAGCAGTTCTTC.

The chain combines TRBV7-2 with TRBJ1-1; no firm D call. From germline, CDR1 is SGHTA and CDR2 FQGNSA. This CDR3 is 13 amino acids long. With 10 bases removed from V and 0 bases from J, the gap between germline ends came to 12 bases. The CDR3 nucleotides are TGTGCCACAGGAGGGCAGCTGAACACTGAAGCTTTCTTT. This encodes CATGGQLNTEAFF.

The J gene is TRBJ2-7, the V gene TRBV28; unclear D gene. Trimming cost V 2 bases and J 5 bases, with 16 bases left between them. Per the germline V gene, CDR1 is MDHEN and CDR2 is SYDVKM. This CDR3 contains 15 residues. In DNA, the CDR3 is TGTGCCAGCAGTTTAGTTGGCCGGGTTGGTCACGAGCAGTACTTC. Translation gives CASSLVGRVGHEQYF.

V gene TRBV28 combines with J gene TRBJ2-6, with D possibly matching TRBD1 (6 bases). This CDR3 region has 18 residues. Germline V gene lookup returns CDR1 MDHEN and CDR2 SYDVKM. The ends were cut back, 5 bases at V and 2 bases at J, with 19 bases in the middle. The CDR3 protein is CASSHVWTVKTGANVLTF. DNA of the CDR3: TGTGCCAGCAGTCATGTATGGACAGTGAAGACTGGGGCCAACGTCCTGACTTTC.

V is TRBV7-9 and J is TRBJ2-5; D is ambiguous. The germline gives CDR1 SEHNR, CDR2 FQNEAQ (reference sequence). Trimming left V 1 base short and J 2 bases short, with 14 bases between. The CDR3 consists of 16 residues. Here the CDR3 DNA reads TGTGCCAGCAGCTTAGGATCTGCTGGTGGGCAAGAGACCCAGTACTTC. It specifies CASSLGSAGGQETQYF.

The count of this clonotype is one. This chain uses TRBV20-1 with TRBJ1-6; no reliable D call. CDR3 length equals 14 residues. CDR1 is DFQATT and CDR2 is SNEGSKA in the germline V gene (reference sequence). V dropped 6 bases and J dropped 2 bases, with 11 bases sitting between them. The chain's CDR3 is CSASEWPYNSPLHF. The DNA for the CDR3 is TGCAGTGCAAGCGAGTGGCCCTATAATTCACCCCTCCACTTT.

This chain joins TRBV10-3 and TRBJ2-1, with 14 bases identical to TRBD2. V was clipped by 6 bases and J by 8 bases; unmatched bases: 9. CDR3 length: 16 residues. Germline assignment: CDR1 ENHRY and CDR2 SYGVKD. CDR3 DNA: TGTGCCATCAGCCAAGGGGGACTAGCGGGAGCGGATGAGCAGTTCTTC. Translating gives CAISQGGLAGADEQFF.

The sample holds a few counts of this clonotype. The chain employs TRBV27 and TRBJ2-5; the match to TRBD1 covers 10 bases. This CDR3 has 17 residues. J gave up 5 bases and V 6 bases, and 15 bases lay outside the gene matches. The germline CDR1 and CDR2 sequences are MNHEY and SMNVEV (reference sequence). DNA of the CDR3: TGTGCCAGCAGCTCTATGTCGGGACAGGGGTGGGGGGAGACCCAGTACTTC. It translates to CASSSMSGQGWGETQYF.

The chain has TRBV6-1 and TRBJ2-3; maybe TRBD1 (5 bases). Per germline, CDR1 MNHNS and CDR2 SASEGT. V was trimmed by 6 bases and J by 2 bases, leaving 21 bases between them. The length of the CDR3 is 17 residues. The CDR3, as DNA: TGTGCCAGCAGCAGCCAGAGCAGGGCCCTTCACACAGATACGCAGTATTTT. This translates into CASSSQSRALHTDTQYF.

This sequence joins TRBV6-5 and TRBJ2-7; either TRBD1 or TRBD2 may supply D (5 bases each). The better agreement between TRBJ2-5 and the DNA end casts doubt on the J call. The CDR3 is 12 residues long. Germline CDR1 and CDR2: MNHEY and SVGAGI. Here the CDR3 reads CASTSPGQTQYF. The DNA of the CDR3 is TGTGCCAGCACCTCTCCGGGGCAGACCCAGTACTTC.